This T cell receptor (beta chain) was observed in a study of identical twins. The study, taken as a whole, reports: Diverse VJ usage suggested most zero-insertion clonotypes were not invariant T cells. Sequences that were out-of-frame, alpha and twin-shared displayed an excess of low generation probability.

The donor group consisted entirely of healthy Caucasians. For this clonotype: The target antigen is unknown.

Looked up from germline, CDR1 is DFQATT and CDR2 is SNEGSKA (reference sequence). The CDR3 extends over 16 amino acids. The germline V and J ends were trimmed by 0 bases and 1 base, with 12 bases remaining between them. TCRdb ran MiXCR on the 5' RACE reads and lists one entry per CDR3 protein. The sample holds some 460,000 distinct CDR3 sequences, over 12% seen once. These data also featured in a second study, about yellow fever vaccine responses in identical twins.

V is TRBV20-1 and J is TRBJ2-2; no clear D. Sequenced sample: CD4+ T cells sorted from blood. The source of this sequence is a woman younger than 30 in good health. The CDR3 loop reads CSARDIRLGNTGELFF. CDR3 coding DNA: TGCAGTGCTAGAGATATCAGGCTCGGGAACACCGGGGAGCTGTTTTTT.